Below, 17 T cell receptor beta chains from the same sample are listed, as sequenced in a study of cytomegalovirus exposure and HLA in healthy donors. Measured with immunoSEQ multiplex PCR; TCRdb has only the in-frame clones, and not every one. The table includes fewer than 200,000 clones, roughly nine tenths detected once. Input material: PBMCs. These receptors all stem from a woman aged 18-29 years in good health and CMV-seropositive.

The rearrangement links TRBV19 to TRBJ1-2; tentative D call: TRBD1 (5 bases). Germline CDR1 reads LNHDA; CDR2 reads SQIVND (reference sequence). Between the trimmed V and J ends, which lost 3 bases and 4 bases, there was a span of 15 bases. The CDR3 consists of 15 residues. Written as DNA, the CDR3 is TGTGCCAGTAGTATCGGCCAGGGCGAAGGCTATGGCTACACCTTC. Its protein is CASSIGQGEGYGYTF.

The chain is built from TRBV6-5 and TRBJ1-2, with D maybe TRBD1 (5 bases). This CDR3 region has 14 residues. Germline loops: CDR1 MNHEY, CDR2 SVGAGI. Trimming left V 5 bases short and J 7 bases short, with 17 bases between. The CDR3 sequence is CASSDISGIPGYTF. The CDR3 DNA reads as TGTGCCAGCAGTGACATATCAGGGATTCCTGGCTACACCTTC.

This clone occurred a few times. V and J are TRBV11-3 and TRBJ2-7, with TRBD1 as a possible D gene (6 bases). Trimming removed 3 bases at V and 6 bases at J, with 15 bases between. In germline, CDR1 is SGHNT, CDR2 YENEEA. The CDR3 consists of 14 residues. The CDR3 DNA sequence: TGTGCCAGCAGCTTCCGGGACACCGGAGGCGAGCAGTACTTC. The encoded protein is CASSFRDTGGEQYF.

This chain joins TRBV11-2 and TRBJ2-1; TRBD1 matches at 10 bases. The CDR3 spans 14 residues. Germline CDR1 is SGHAT and CDR2 is FQNNGV. Germline trimming cut 6 bases from V and 8 bases from J; bases unmatched to any gene: 7. CDR3 loop: CASRRQGAGYEQFF. The CDR3 region has the DNA TGTGCCAGCAGACGACAGGGGGCCGGATATGAGCAGTTCTTC.

The chain employs TRBV10-1 and TRBJ2-1; 13 positions agree with TRBD2. V gave up 6 bases and J gave up 6 bases; unmatched junction bases: 5. The CDR3 loop spans 15 amino acids. In germline, CDR1 is WNHNN, CDR2 SYGVQD (reference sequence). CDR3 sequence: CASSRGTSGTNEQFF. The CDR3 DNA is TGCGCCAGCAGCCGAGGGACTAGCGGGACCAATGAGCAGTTCTTC.

This chain uses TRBV18 with TRBJ2-7; a weak D match, TRBD1 (8 bases). Germline CDR1 and CDR2: KGHSH and LQKENI. CDR3 size: 15 residues. The germline V and J ends were trimmed by 3 bases and 2 bases, with 14 bases remaining between them. CDR3: CASSPNRGGTYEQYF. CDR3 bases: TGTGCCAGCTCACCTAACAGGGGGGGAACCTACGAGCAGTACTTC.

The chain combines TRBV6-5 with TRBJ2-5; 7 bases line up with TRBD1. With 9 bases clipped from V and 7 bases from J, the junction kept 11 bases outside the gene matches. The CDR3 sequence is 13 residues long. Germline CDR1 MNHEY, CDR2 SVGAGI. The DNA of the CDR3 is TGTGCCAGTTACACAGGGGTAGGAGGGACCCAGTACTTC. This sequence encodes CASYTGVGGTQYF.

This rearrangement joins TRBV5-1 to TRBJ1-5; 8 bases are a match to TRBD1. The junction had 4 bases not matched to a gene; V was cut back by 2 bases and J by 6 bases. This CDR3 spans 14 amino acids. Germline assignment: CDR1 SGHRS and CDR2 YFSETQ. The DNA for the CDR3 is TGCGCCAGCAGCTTAACAGGGGGTGGTCAGCCCCAGCATTTT. Protein sequence: CASSLTGGGQPQHF.

The J gene is TRBJ1-1, the V gene TRBV14; unclear D gene. V lost 4 bases and J 1 base, leaving 10 bases between the germline ends. The CDR3 sequence is 14 residues long. Germline CDR1 reads SGHDN; CDR2 reads FVKESK. The DNA of the CDR3 is TGTGCCAGCAGCCCCCGGGTTAGGAACACTGAAGCTTTCTTT. Encoded protein: CASSPRVRNTEAFF.

The count of this clone is one. V is TRBV6-5 and J is TRBJ1-1, with D maybe TRBD1 (5 bases). V was clipped by 3 bases and J by 13 bases, with 18 bases between them. Germline-derived CDR1 and CDR2 are MNHEY and SVGAGI. The CDR3 is made up of 13 amino acids. Here the CDR3 DNA reads TGTGCCAGCAGTTATGTTAGCCACCCGGGGGTTTTCTTT. Residues: CASSYVSHPGVFF.

This chain links TRBV4-1 with TRBJ2-7; TRBD1 is a possible D gene (6 bases). The CDR3 has 16 amino acids. V gave up 6 bases and J gave up 0 bases, with 18 bases separating them. The germline CDR1 and CDR2 sequences are MGHRA and YSYEKL. CDR3 in DNA: TGCGCCAGCAGTTTAACCGGGACACCAAGCTCCTACGAGCAGTACTTC. Protein product: CASSLTGTPSSYEQYF.

The V call is TRBV9, the J call TRBJ2-1, with TRBD2 identical over 7 bases. Losses at the gene ends were 3 bases for V and 7 bases for J; bases not matched to a gene: 10. CDR1 and CDR2 from the germline V gene are SGDLS and YYNGEE. The CDR3 has 15 amino acids. CDR3: CASSEAGAWDNEQFF. The CDR3 nucleotides read TGTGCCAGCAGCGAGGCGGGAGCTTGGGATAATGAGCAGTTCTTC.

The V and J genes are TRBV19 and TRBJ1-1; 10 bases map to TRBD1. The CDR3 has 15 residues. Germline CDR1 reads LNHDA; CDR2 reads SQIVND (reference sequence). Trimming removed 4 bases from V and 0 bases from J; junction bases left unmatched: 2. CDR3 DNA: TGTGCCAGTAGTAGGGGACAGGGGATGAACACTGAAGCTTTCTTT. Translating gives CASSRGQGMNTEAFF.

The chain uses TRBV6-1 and TRBJ1-2; 7 bases line up with TRBD1. The CDR3 consists of 16 residues. V lost 1 base to trimming and J lost 4 bases; unmatched junction nucleotides: 9. Germline V gives CDR1 MNHNS, CDR2 SASEGT. The CDR3 region is CASSEVTGLTAYGYTF. CDR3 bases: TGTGCCAGCAGTGAAGTGACAGGGCTCACCGCCTATGGCTACACCTTC.

This CDR3 is CASSSRGTLSSYEQYF. In nucleotides, the CDR3 is TGTGCCAGCAGCTCACGAGGGACATTGAGCTCCTACGAGCAGTACTTC. This chain uses TRBV5-6 with TRBJ2-7, with a weak D call TRBD1 (6 bases). Trimming cost V 3 bases and J 0 bases, with 16 bases left between them. Germline V gene data show CDR1 as SGHDT and CDR2 as YYEEEE. CDR3 size: 16 residues.

DNA of the CDR3: TGTGCCAGCAGCTCGCTAGCGACGAACACCGGGGAGCTGTTTTTT. This translates into CASSSLATNTGELFF. The rearrangement joins TRBV11-3 to TRBJ2-2, with a tentative D call TRBD2 (6 bases). Germline values: CDR1 SGHNT, CDR2 YENEEA. V was trimmed by 4 bases and J by 0 bases, leaving 9 bases between them. CDR3 length: 15 residues.

CDR3 nucleotide sequence: TGTGCCAGCTTGAGTCCTGGAGGGAGGAGCGGGGAGCTGTTTTTT. Protein product: CASLSPGGRSGELFF. This chain joins TRBV28 and TRBJ2-2, with D possibly matching TRBD2 (6 bases). Trimming took off 8 bases at V and 7 bases at J, with 20 bases between the two ends. Germline V lookup: CDR1 MDHEN, CDR2 SYDVKM. This CDR3 region has 15 residues.